This T cell receptor beta chain emerged from a study of T cell responses to AZD1222 COVID-19 vaccine. Notes on this clone: The antigen remains unidentified.

Study-level points and caveats: At 160-218 and 743-854, vaccine-associated CD4 TCRs were dominant, and they spanned spike.

Assay: immunoSEQ multiplex PCR; the TCRdb copy retains only in-frame clones and omits some. The table shows roughly 120,000 clones, with about 91% occurring only once. This TCR derives from an adult in good health. The sequenced sample was peripheral blood, obtained on day 0 of AZD1222 vaccination.

CDR3 loop: CASSPTGGGTEAFF. CDR3 sequence (DNA): TGTGCCAGCAGTCCTACAGGGGGTGGCACTGAAGCTTTCTTT. The V gene is TRBV6-6, the J gene TRBJ1-1; 8 nucleotides agree with TRBD1. V lost 5 bases, J lost 4 bases, and 6 bases stayed unmatched. Per germline, CDR1 MNHNY and CDR2 SVGAGI (reference sequence). The CDR3 totals 14 residues.